Below, 19 T cell receptor beta chains from the same sample are listed, as sequenced in a study of cytomegalovirus exposure and HLA in healthy donors. Here immunoSEQ multiplex PCR was the method, and the copy in TCRdb shows in-frame clones only, minus some. This table holds 220,000 or so clones, around nine tenths found once. Sequencing used PBMCs. The receptor source for this set is a woman under 30 in good health and CMV-seronegative.

The chain is built from TRBV21-1 and TRBJ2-2; the listed D gene, TRBD2, was not tested against the DNA. TRBV21-1 is tagged as a pseudogene. The CDR3 loop spans 16 amino acids. The CDR3 is CASSKEDSHHTGELFF. The DNA for the CDR3 is TGTGCCAGCAGCAAAGAGGACTCTCATCACACCGGGGAGCTGTTTTTT.

The table lists this clone with a count of one. The chain joins TRBV28 to TRBJ2-7, with D possibly being TRBD1 (5 bases). Germline V gene data show CDR1 as MDHEN and CDR2 as SYDVKM. The CDR3 covers 12 residues. V lost 6 bases and J lost 4, with 10 bases in between. This CDR3 is CASRLPGYEQYF. As DNA, the CDR3 is TGTGCCAGCAGATTACCAGGGTACGAGCAGTACTTC.

The rearrangement uses TRBV6-6 and TRBJ1-5; tentative D call: TRBD1 (5 bases). Deletions cut 4 bases from V and 7 bases from J, with 17 bases between. This CDR3 is built from 15 residues. CDR1 and CDR2 from the germline V gene are MNHNY and SVGAGI (reference sequence). The CDR3 nucleotides read TGTGCCAGCAGTTCTGGCTCCAGGGTGGGGCAGCCCCAGCATTTT. This gives the protein CASSSGSRVGQPQHF.

V is TRBV19 and J is TRBJ2-1; TRBD2 might be the D (8 bases). The CDR3 sequence is 18 residues long. Germline V CDR1 and CDR2: LNHDA, SQIVND (reference sequence). The ends were cut back, 5 bases at V and 9 bases at J, with 29 bases in the middle. The DNA of the CDR3 is TGTGCCAGTAGTGCCGGAGGGGGCGGGACTAGTAGTATCGGTGAGCAGTTCTTC. Protein product: CASSAGGGGTSSIGEQFF.

CDR3 sequence (DNA): TGCGCCAGCAGTGGGACTACCGGGACTATAAACTCCTACAATGAGCAGTTCTTC. This gives the protein CASSGTTGTINSYNEQFF. The chain couples TRBV10-1 to TRBJ2-1; 7 bases line up with TRBD2. The V gene end was trimmed by 4 bases and the J gene end by 0 bases; junction bases not matched to a gene: 12. CDR1 and CDR2 from the germline V gene are WNHNN and SYGVQD (reference sequence). The CDR3 loop spans 18 amino acids.

The V call is TRBV5-1, the J call TRBJ2-5; unclear D gene. The V end lost 0 bases, the J end lost 4 bases, and 19 bases lay between the germline ends. The CDR3 covers 17 residues. The germline V gene encodes CDR1 SGHRS and CDR2 YFSETQ. The CDR3 region is CASSLGLAPSPRETQYF. As DNA, the CDR3 is TGCGCCAGCAGCTTGGGCTTAGCCCCGTCCCCCCGAGAGACCCAGTACTTC.

The genes are TRBV6-6 and TRBJ1-2, with D uncertain. The CDR3 loop spans 16 amino acids. The germline CDR1 and CDR2 sequences are MNHNY and SVGAGI (reference sequence). The V end was cut by 2 bases, the J end by 1 base, with 14 bases between. The CDR3 reads CASSYRRRTVNYGYTF. CDR3 DNA: TGTGCCAGCAGTTACCGGCGGAGGACCGTTAACTATGGCTACACCTTC.

The chain has TRBV5-1 and TRBJ1-2, with D maybe TRBD1 (6 bases). This CDR3 is built from 15 residues. V was pared by 4 bases and J by 6 bases, with 19 bases between. The germline V gene encodes CDR1 SGHRS and CDR2 YFSETQ. The CDR3: CASSNPRQAPDGYTF. CDR3 sequence (DNA): TGCGCCAGCAGCAACCCGAGACAGGCGCCCGATGGCTACACCTTC.

This chain connects TRBV6-1 to TRBJ2-7, with a possible D match to TRBD2 (5 bases). Germline CDR1 reads MNHNS; CDR2 reads SASEGT. CDR3 length: 14 amino acids. V shed 3 bases and J shed 3 bases, with 12 bases lying between them. CDR3 coding DNA: TGTGCCAGCAGTGATTTGCGGAGGAGCTACGAGCAGTACTTC. It translates to CASSDLRRSYEQYF.

This chain connects TRBV5-1 to TRBJ2-7, with a weak D call TRBD1 (6 bases). Germline assignment: CDR1 SGHRS and CDR2 YFSETQ. V lost 4 bases to trimming and J lost 3 bases, with 11 bases between them. The CDR3 length is 13 residues. The CDR3 bases are TGCGCCAGCAGCCTTTCAGGGGTCTACGAGCAGTACTTC. It specifies CASSLSGVYEQYF.

This clone was detected only a few times. J is TRBJ2-3 and V is TRBV25-1; 8 bases agree with TRBD2. The length of the CDR3 is 15 residues. Germline V CDR1 and CDR2: MGHDK, SYGVNS. V shed 7 bases and J 8 bases; nucleotides not matched to a gene: 14. CDR3 amino acids: CASNAPAGVHGTQYF. DNA of the CDR3: TGTGCCAGCAACGCGCCAGCGGGAGTCCATGGTACGCAGTATTTT. The full variable domain, its missing parts supplied by reference TRBV25-1 and TRBJ2-3, is EADIYQTPRYLVIGTGKKITLECSQTMGHDKMYWYQQDPGMELHLIHYSYGVNSTEKGDLSSESTVSRIRTEHFPLTLESARPSHTSQYLCASNAPAGVHGTQYFGPGTRLTVL.

This clone was observed once. The chain has TRBV10-3 and TRBJ1-1; D unclear. Germline V gene lookup returns CDR1 ENHRY and CDR2 SYGVKD. This CDR3 contains 14 residues. The V gene lost 6 bases and the J gene lost 1 base, with 12 bases spanning the gap. CDR3 DNA: TGTGCCATCAGGTTGGACGGGAGGAACACTGAAGCTTTCTTT. Translating gives CAIRLDGRNTEAFF.

The rearrangement uses TRBV19 and TRBJ2-1, with TRBD2 identical over 7 bases. Germline-derived CDR1 and CDR2 are LNHDA and SQIVND (reference sequence). The CDR3 extends over 13 amino acids. Unmatched junction bases numbered 3, after V lost 5 bases and J lost 5 bases. This CDR3 reads CASSHGRNNEQFF. CDR3 in DNA: TGTGCCAGTAGTCACGGGAGGAACAATGAGCAGTTCTTC.

Many counts were recorded for this clone. This chain connects TRBV6-1 to TRBJ1-5; no definite D call. This CDR3 has 14 residues. CDR1 MNHNS and CDR2 SASEGT come from the germline V gene. V was cut by 0 bases and J by 2 bases, with 5 bases left in between. Written as DNA, the CDR3 is TGTGCCAGCAGTGAAGCGAGGCGCAATCAGCCCCAGCATTTT. It is translated as CASSEARRNQPQHF.

The chain uses TRBV6-5 and TRBJ2-2; D remains unclear. Trimming removed 1 base from V and 3 bases from J, with 9 bases in between. Germline-derived CDR1 and CDR2 are MNHEY and SVGAGI. The CDR3 runs to 15 residues. The CDR3 sequence is CASSYYRADTGELFF. The CDR3 nucleotides are TGTGCCAGCAGTTACTATCGCGCGGACACCGGGGAGCTGTTTTTT.

The V and J genes are TRBV2 and TRBJ1-2; D is possibly TRBD1 (6 bases). The CDR3 covers 13 residues. Trimming pared 5 bases from V and 4 bases from J, leaving 11 bases between. Germline V gives CDR1 SNHLY, CDR2 FYNNEI. CDR3 bases: TGTGCCAGCAGTCGAGACAGGCCCTATGGCTACACCTTC. As protein: CASSRDRPYGYTF.

This clone appeared once. The rearrangement links TRBV19 to TRBJ2-7; D gene ambiguous. Looked up from germline, CDR1 is LNHDA and CDR2 is SQIVND (reference sequence). CDR3 size: 12 residues. V dropped 11 bases and J dropped 5 bases, with 16 bases sitting between them. CDR3 sequence (DNA): TGTGCCGACCACCTGGAGATTCACGAGCAGTACTTC. Protein: CADHLEIHEQYF.

The genes are TRBV27 and TRBJ2-7; a possible D gene is TRBD2 (5 bases). Per the germline V gene, CDR1 is MNHEY and CDR2 is SMNVEV (reference sequence). The CDR3 totals 15 residues. V lost 2 bases and J lost 6, with 17 bases in between. The CDR3 loop reads CASSLGGRRNGEQYF. CDR3 coding DNA: TGTGCCAGCAGTTTAGGAGGTCGGAGAAACGGCGAGCAGTACTTC.

This chain connects TRBV19 to TRBJ1-1, with TRBD1 as a possible D gene (5 bases). V was cut by 3 bases and J by 9 bases, with 17 bases left in between. CDR1 and CDR2 from the germline V gene are LNHDA and SQIVND (reference sequence). This CDR3 comprises 14 residues. CDR3 region: CASSMSVEGQQAFF. The CDR3 nucleotides are TGTGCCAGTAGTATGTCTGTGGAGGGGCAACAAGCTTTCTTT.